Presented here are 3 T cell receptor beta chains from one specimen sequenced in a study of blood T cell repertoires in COVID-19. The method was immunoSEQ multiplex PCR; TCRdb's version includes in-frame clones alone and lacks a portion of them. The sample lists around 230,000 clones; about nine tenths were seen once. The source material was peripheral blood. Receptor source: a man aged 25 to 45 who had recovered from COVID-19.

This clone was recorded at least ten times. The chain combines TRBV12-3 or TRBV12-4 with TRBJ1-1; D gene uncertain. V was cut by 5 bases and J by 2 bases, with 9 bases left in between. This CDR3 has 13 amino acids. The CDR3 coding sequence is TGTGCCAGCAGTAAACCAGATAACACTGAAGCTTTCTTT. Translating it yields CASSKPDNTEAFF.

The chain combines TRBV3-1 (or the pseudogene TRBV3-2) with TRBJ2-3; 7 nucleotides line up with TRBD1. Germline CDR1 LGHDT, CDR2 YNNKEL (reference sequence). J lost 15 bases, V lost 4 bases, and 10 bases had no gene match. This CDR3 comprises 12 residues. The CDR3 nucleotides read TGTGCCAGCAGCCCACGGACAGGATCGCCATATTTT. This encodes CASSPRTGSPYF.

The genes are TRBV5-3 and TRBJ1-5; weak D call: TRBD1 (5 bases). Being an ORF, TRBV5-3 has a function that is uncertain. The CDR3 loop spans 14 amino acids. V was trimmed by 4 bases and J by 3 bases, leaving 11 bases between them. The CDR3 nucleotides read TGTGCCAGAAGCGCAGGGTGCACCAATCAGCCCCAGCATTTT. Protein sequence: CARSAGCTNQPQHF.